The 4 T cell receptor beta chains reported below all come from one sample, sequenced in a study of blood T cell repertoires in COVID-19. Libraries were prepared by immunoSEQ multiplex PCR; TCRdb keeps only in-frame clonotypes and omits some of them. The profile shows approximately 290,000 clones, about nine tenths of them singletons. Sequenced: PBMCs or T cells enriched from blood (not recorded which). These receptors all come from a woman younger than 45 who had recovered from COVID-19.

V and J are TRBV7-2 and TRBJ1-5, with D hard to call. This CDR3 contains 15 residues. CDR1 is SGHTA and CDR2 is FQGNSA in the germline V gene. V gave up 2 bases and J gave up 2 bases, with 10 bases separating them. CDR3 nucleotides: TGTGCCAGCAGCTTACAGGCGAACCGCAATCAGCCCCAGCATTTT. Translated: CASSLQANRNQPQHF.

This clone was picked up a small number of times. The chain is built from TRBV2 and TRBJ2-3; tentatively, D is TRBD2 (5 bases). The germline CDR1 and CDR2 sequences are SNHLY and FYNNEI. This CDR3 spans 12 amino acids. The V end was cut by 6 bases, the J end by 8 bases, with 12 bases between. The CDR3 DNA reads as TGTGCCAGCAGAGAACTAGGAGGTACGCAGTATTTT. Its translation: CASRELGGTQYF.

The genes are TRBV4-3 and TRBJ1-1; 7 positions match TRBD1. The CDR3 covers 16 residues. Trimming removed 2 bases from V and 4 bases from J; junction bases left unmatched: 10. Germline V gives CDR1 LGHNA, CDR2 YSLEER. Here the CDR3 reads CASSQTDRPFPTEAFF. The CDR3 DNA reads TGCGCCAGCAGCCAAACGGACAGGCCGTTTCCCACTGAAGCTTTCTTT.

V usage is TRBV3-1 (or the pseudogene TRBV3-2) and J usage is TRBJ1-3; 9 nucleotides align to TRBD1. Germline V gives CDR1 LGHDT, CDR2 YNNKEL (reference sequence). The CDR3 is made up of 15 amino acids. V dropped 3 bases and J dropped 4; count of bases not matched to a gene: 4. For the CDR3, the DNA is TGTGCCAGCAGCCACGGGGACAGGGAAGGAAACACCATATATTTT. Translation: CASSHGDREGNTIYF.